These 10 T cell receptor beta chains were all obtained from the same sample, sequenced in a study of blood T cell repertoires in COVID-19. Repertoires were generated with immunoSEQ multiplex PCR, while TCRdb's copy carries only in-frame clones and drops some. Here the sample spans fewer than 250,000 clones, 65% to 90% being singletons. Source material: peripheral blood. These receptors were obtained from a woman in her 70s with acute or convalescent COVID-19.

The chain has TRBV6-1 and TRBJ1-2, with unresolved D. V gave up 3 bases and J gave up 5 bases, with 10 bases separating them. This CDR3 has 13 amino acids. Germline V gives CDR1 MNHNS, CDR2 SASEGT. The CDR3 is CASSDPGPYGYTF. DNA of the CDR3: TGTGCCAGCAGTGATCCGGGTCCGTATGGCTACACCTTC.

The chain uses TRBV6-1 and TRBJ2-3, with TRBD1 as a possible D gene (6 bases). This CDR3 has 15 amino acids. V was trimmed by 2 bases and J by 0 bases, leaving 9 bases between them. Germline V gives CDR1 MNHNS, CDR2 SASEGT. The CDR3: CASSEQGTSTDTQYF. The CDR3, as DNA: TGTGCCAGCAGTGAACAGGGGACAAGCACAGATACGCAGTATTTT.

The chain employs TRBV28 and TRBJ1-2; 7 bases map to TRBD1. Trimming cost V 3 bases and J 4 bases; bases outside gene matches: 5. The CDR3 covers 14 residues. Germline-derived CDR1 and CDR2 are MDHEN and SYDVKM. The CDR3 bases are TGTGCCAGCAGTTTTACTGCAGGGGGCTATGGCTACACCTTC. Its translation is CASSFTAGGYGYTF.

The rearrangement links TRBV19 to TRBJ1-3; D unclear. V gave up 3 bases and J gave up 7 bases, with 13 bases separating them. The germline V gene encodes CDR1 LNHDA and CDR2 SQIVND (reference sequence). This CDR3 has 14 amino acids. CDR3 DNA sequence: TGTGCCAGTAGTATTCGGGAGATCCGGAACACCATATATTTT. Its protein product is CASSIREIRNTIYF.

The V and J genes are TRBV4-1 and TRBJ2-2; TRBD2 agrees at 8 bases. The CDR3 length is 17 residues. Germline lookup yields CDR1 MGHRA and CDR2 YSYEKL. Germline trimming cut 1 base from V and 0 bases from J; bases unmatched to any gene: 4. The CDR3 loop reads CASSQAGAGANTGELFF. In DNA form, the CDR3 reads TGCGCCAGCAGCCAAGCGGGAGCGGGGGCGAACACCGGGGAGCTGTTTTTT.

V and J are TRBV6-5 and TRBJ1-2, with TRBD1 as a possible D gene (6 bases). The germline V gene has CDR1 MNHEY and CDR2 SVGAGI. The CDR3 has 14 residues. Trimming shortened V by 3 bases and J by 8 bases, and 16 bases separated the two germline ends. The CDR3 loop reads CASSYEGDKGGYTF. The DNA of the CDR3 is TGTGCCAGCAGTTATGAGGGGGATAAGGGCGGCTACACCTTC.

The V and J genes are TRBV5-1 and TRBJ2-2; perhaps TRBD2 as D (6 bases). The CDR3 sequence is 14 residues long. V gave up 3 bases and J gave up 2 bases, with 8 bases separating them. Germline V gene lookup returns CDR1 SGHRS and CDR2 YFSETQ. CDR3 region: CASSSDYNTGELFF. The CDR3 coding sequence is TGCGCCAGCAGCTCGGACTACAACACCGGGGAGCTGTTTTTT.

The rearrangement joins TRBV6-1 to TRBJ2-5; TRBD2 matches at 13 bases. The germline CDR1 and CDR2 sequences are MNHNS and SASEGT. CDR3 length equals 18 residues. Trimming cost V 1 base and J 4 bases; bases outside gene matches: 9. CDR3 sequence reads: CASSEVTYRLAGGETQYF. In DNA form, the CDR3 reads TGTGCCAGCAGTGAAGTAACTTATCGACTAGCGGGGGGAGAGACCCAGTACTTC.

This chain links TRBV7-9 with TRBJ1-5; 7 bases are a match to TRBD1. V shed 1 base and J 4 bases; nucleotides not matched to a gene: 4. Germline CDR1 reads SEHNR; CDR2 reads FQNEAQ (reference sequence). This CDR3 comprises 15 residues. The CDR3 region is CASSLGDSRNQPQHF. CDR3 nucleotide sequence: TGTGCCAGCAGCTTAGGGGACAGTCGAAATCAGCCCCAGCATTTT.

The genes are TRBV12-3 or TRBV12-4 and TRBJ1-1, with a tentative D call TRBD1 (6 bases). The CDR3 has 13 residues. The ends were cut back, 7 bases at V and 3 bases at J, with 12 bases in the middle. The CDR3 region is CASTPDRYTEAFF. In DNA form, the CDR3 reads TGTGCCAGCACACCCGACAGGTACACTGAAGCTTTCTTT.